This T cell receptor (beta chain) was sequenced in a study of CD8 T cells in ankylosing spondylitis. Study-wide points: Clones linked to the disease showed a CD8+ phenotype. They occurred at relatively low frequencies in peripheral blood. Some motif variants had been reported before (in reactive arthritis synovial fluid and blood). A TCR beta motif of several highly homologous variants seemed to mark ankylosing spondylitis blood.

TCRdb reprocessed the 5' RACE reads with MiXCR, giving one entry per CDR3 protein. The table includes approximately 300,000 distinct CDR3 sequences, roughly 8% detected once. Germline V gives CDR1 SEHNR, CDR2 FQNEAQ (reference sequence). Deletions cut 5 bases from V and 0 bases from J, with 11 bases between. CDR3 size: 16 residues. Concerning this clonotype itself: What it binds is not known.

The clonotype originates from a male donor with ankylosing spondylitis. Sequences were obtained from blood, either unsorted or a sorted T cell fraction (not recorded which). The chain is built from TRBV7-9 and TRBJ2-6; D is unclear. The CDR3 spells CASSPRSTSGANVLTF. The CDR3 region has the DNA TGTGCCAGCAGCCCTAGGTCCACCTCTGGGGCCAACGTCCTGACTTTC.